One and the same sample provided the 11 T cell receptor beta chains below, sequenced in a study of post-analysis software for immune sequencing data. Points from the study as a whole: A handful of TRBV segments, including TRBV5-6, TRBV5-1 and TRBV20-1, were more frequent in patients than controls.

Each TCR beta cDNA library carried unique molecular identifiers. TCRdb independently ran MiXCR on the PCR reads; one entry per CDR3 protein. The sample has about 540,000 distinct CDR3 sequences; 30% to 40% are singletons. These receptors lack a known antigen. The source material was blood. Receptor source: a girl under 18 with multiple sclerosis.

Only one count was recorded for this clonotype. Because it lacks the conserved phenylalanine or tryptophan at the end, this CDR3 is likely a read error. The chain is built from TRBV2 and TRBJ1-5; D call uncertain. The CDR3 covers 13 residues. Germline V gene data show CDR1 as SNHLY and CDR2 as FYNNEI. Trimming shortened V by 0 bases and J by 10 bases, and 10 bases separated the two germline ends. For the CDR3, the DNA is TGTGCCAGCAGTGAAGCCGTACGCCCACCCCAGCATTCT. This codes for CASSEAVRPPQHS.

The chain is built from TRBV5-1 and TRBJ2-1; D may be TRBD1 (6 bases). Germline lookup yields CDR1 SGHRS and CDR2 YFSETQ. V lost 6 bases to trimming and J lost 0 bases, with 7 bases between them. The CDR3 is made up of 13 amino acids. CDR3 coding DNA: TGCGCCAGCAAACAGGGCTCCTACAATGAGCAGTTCTTC. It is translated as CASKQGSYNEQFF.

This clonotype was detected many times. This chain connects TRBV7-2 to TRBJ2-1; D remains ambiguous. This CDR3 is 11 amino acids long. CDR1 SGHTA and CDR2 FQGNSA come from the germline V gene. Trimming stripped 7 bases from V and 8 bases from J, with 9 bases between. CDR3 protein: CASTPLDEQFF. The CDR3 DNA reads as TGTGCCAGCACCCCATTGGATGAGCAGTTCTTC.

CDR3 in amino acids: CATSSRTKSYTF. The CDR3 coding sequence is TGTGCCACCAGCAGCAGGACAAAGAGCTACACCTTC. The rearrangement joins TRBV15 to TRBJ1-2; perhaps TRBD1 as D (5 bases). V lost 3 bases, J lost 9 bases, and 11 bases lay in between. The CDR3 is 12 residues long. CDR1 and CDR2 from the germline V gene are LNHNV and YYDKDF (reference sequence).

The CDR3 region is CASSHLTSGGLGETQYF. The CDR3 DNA reads as TGTGCCAGCAGCCACCTTACTAGCGGGGGGCTGGGAGAGACCCAGTACTTC. V gene TRBV3-1 combines with J gene TRBJ2-5, with 12 nucleotides matching TRBD2. The CDR3 is 17 residues long. J was trimmed by 4 bases and V by 3 bases; bases with no gene match: 9. The germline V gene encodes CDR1 LGHDT and CDR2 YNNKEL (reference sequence).

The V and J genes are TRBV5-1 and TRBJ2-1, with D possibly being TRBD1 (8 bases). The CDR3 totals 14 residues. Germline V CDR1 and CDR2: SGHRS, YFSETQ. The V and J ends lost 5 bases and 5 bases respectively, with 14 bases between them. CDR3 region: CASRAGQVHNEQFF. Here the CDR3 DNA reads TGCGCCAGCAGAGCGGGACAGGTCCACAATGAGCAGTTCTTC.

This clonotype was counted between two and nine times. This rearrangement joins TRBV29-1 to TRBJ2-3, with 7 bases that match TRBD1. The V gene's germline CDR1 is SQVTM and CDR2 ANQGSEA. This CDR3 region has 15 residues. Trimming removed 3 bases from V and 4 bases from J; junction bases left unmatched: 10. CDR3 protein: CSVETTGEWPDTQYF. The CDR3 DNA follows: TGCAGCGTTGAGACCACAGGGGAGTGGCCAGATACGCAGTATTTT.

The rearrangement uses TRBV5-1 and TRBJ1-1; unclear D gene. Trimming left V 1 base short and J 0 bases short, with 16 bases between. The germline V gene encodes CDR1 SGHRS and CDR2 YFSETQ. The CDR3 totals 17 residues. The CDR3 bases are TGCGCCAGCAGCTTGATAGCGAGAGGACTCCTGAACACTGAAGCTTTCTTT. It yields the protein CASSLIARGLLNTEAFF.

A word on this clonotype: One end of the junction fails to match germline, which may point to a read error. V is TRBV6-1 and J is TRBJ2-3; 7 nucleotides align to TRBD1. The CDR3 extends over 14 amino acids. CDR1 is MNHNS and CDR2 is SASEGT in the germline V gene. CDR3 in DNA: TGTGCCACCAGTGTGGACAGGAACACAGATACGCAGTATTTT. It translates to CATSVDRNTDTQYF.

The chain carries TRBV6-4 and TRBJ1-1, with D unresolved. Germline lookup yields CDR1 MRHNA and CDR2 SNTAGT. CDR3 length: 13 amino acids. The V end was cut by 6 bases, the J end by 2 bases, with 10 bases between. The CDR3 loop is CASRLRVNTEAFF. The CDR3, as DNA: TGTGCCAGCAGACTACGGGTAAACACTGAAGCTTTCTTT.

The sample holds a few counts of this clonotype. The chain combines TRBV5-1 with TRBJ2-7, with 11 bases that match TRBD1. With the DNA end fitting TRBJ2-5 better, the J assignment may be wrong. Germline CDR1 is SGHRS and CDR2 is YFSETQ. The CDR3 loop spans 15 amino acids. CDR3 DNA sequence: TGCGCCAGCAGACAGGAGGGACAGGGGGAAGAGACCCAGTACTTC. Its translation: CASRQEGQGEETQYF.